Listed below are T cell receptor beta chains from one sample, sequenced in a study of blood T cell repertoires in COVID-19. TCRdb's table, derived via immunoSEQ multiplex PCR, lists solely in-frame clones and lacks some. Among about 250,000 clones listed, roughly 85% were seen once. The sequencing sample was made of peripheral blood. The receptors come from a woman in her twenties or thirties with active or convalescent COVID-19. Each CDR3 is given with its conserved first and last residue. The order of the fields is clone size, V gene, J gene, D gene, CDR3 protein, CDR3 DNA. A D gene is named only where the DNA matches it firmly. For some rows the clone size is stated as once, few or many, or as a class when expanded; others skip it.

.	TRBV6-5	TRBJ1-2	.	CASSPGSRGYTF	TGTGCCAGCAGTCCAGGGTCCCGTGGCTACACCTTC
.	TRBV28	TRBJ1-5	.	CASSSPGSGQPQHF	TGTGCCAGCAGTTCCCCGGGTTCCGGACAGCCCCAGCATTTT
.	TRBV11-1	TRBJ2-5	TRBD1	CASSPQGQQETQYF	TGTGCCAGCAGCCCCCAGGGACAGCAAGAGACCCAGTACTTC
.	TRBV27	TRBJ1-4	.	CASSPLGQPVDEKLFF	TGTGCCAGCAGTCCACTCGGACAGCCTGTTGATGAAAAACTGTTTTTT
.	TRBV19	TRBJ2-3	.	CASSIYGGVTDTQYF	TGTGCCAGTAGTATCTATGGGGGCGTAACAGATACGCAGTATTTT
.	TRBV6-5	TRBJ2-2	TRBD2	CASSYPGGHPGELFF	TGTGCCAGCAGTTACCCGGGGGGTCACCCCGGGGAGCTGTTTTTT
once	TRBV5-1	TRBJ1-2	TRBD1	CASSRGQGADGYTF	TGCGCCAGCAGTCGTGGACAGGGGGCCGATGGCTACACCTTC
.	TRBV27	TRBJ1-2	TRBD1	CASGSRDRGSYGYTF	TGTGCCAGCGGGTCCCGGGACAGGGGGAGCTATGGCTACACCTTC
.	TRBV2	TRBJ1-1	.	CASVFQGRTEAFF	TGTGCCAGCGTTTTTCAGGGGAGAACTGAAGCTTTCTTT
.	TRBV6-5	TRBJ1-1	.	CASSYSSNTEAFF	TGTGCCAGCAGTTACTCCTCGAACACTGAAGCTTTCTTT
.	TRBV4-1	TRBJ1-3	.	CAAYARYSGNTIYF	TGCGCCGCGTATGCGCGGTACTCTGGAAACACCATATATTTT
.	TRBV5-1	TRBJ1-2	.	CASIRDKRF	TGCGCCAGCATCCGGGACAAGAGGTTC
once	TRBV14	TRBJ2-5	TRBD2	CASSPGLAGGETQYF	TGTGCCAGCAGCCCAGGACTAGCGGGGGGTGAGACCCAGTACTTC
.	TRBV18	TRBJ1-2	.	CASSPGGAGGYTF	TGTGCCAGCTCACCCGGGGGGGCAGGTGGCTACACCTTC
.	TRBV5-8	TRBJ1-5	.	CASSSLRRWGGGNQPQHF	TGTGCCAGCAGCTCCCTTCGGAGGTGGGGCGGGGGCAATCAGCCCCAGCATTTT
.	TRBV20-1	TRBJ2-7	TRBD2	CSASKSGVFHEQYF	TGCAGTGCTAGTAAGAGCGGGGTGTTTCACGAGCAGTACTTC
.	TRBV9	TRBJ1-6	.	CASSVRDNPNSPLHF	TGTGCCAGCAGCGTACGGGACAACCCAAATTCACCCCTCCACTTT
.	TRBV4-3	TRBJ1-1	.	CASSQEGGYHTEAFF	TGCGCCAGCAGCCAAGAAGGAGGGTACCACACTGAAGCTTTCTTT
.	TRBV18	TRBJ1-1	.	CASSPAENTEAFF	TGTGCCAGCTCACCAGCGGAGAACACTGAAGCTTTCTTT
.	TRBV28	TRBJ1-3	TRBD1	CASTPGTGAGNTIYF	TGTGCCAGCACCCCCGGGACAGGGGCGGGAAACACCATATATTTT
.	TRBV13	TRBJ2-3	.	CASSSMTDRDTQYF	TGTGCCAGCAGCTCGATGACTGACCGCGATACGCAGTATTTT
.	TRBV7-6	TRBJ2-7	TRBD2	CASSLEVGGDYEQYF	TGTGCCAGCAGCTTAGAGGTGGGGGGGGACTACGAGCAGTACTTC
.	TRBV6-2/TRBV6-3	TRBJ1-5	.	CASSYILSNQPQHF	TGTGCCAGCAGTTACATTCTTAGCAATCAGCCCCAGCATTTT
.	TRBV5-4	TRBJ1-2	.	CASSLWGGGYTF	TGTGCCAGCAGCTTATGGGGAGGTGGCTACACCTTC
once	TRBV5-4	TRBJ2-3	TRBD2	CASSLRGLAGTDTQYF	TGTGCCAGCAGCCTCCGCGGACTAGCAGGGACAGATACGCAGTATTTT
.	TRBV6-1	TRBJ2-3	TRBD2	CASSEGGGNADTQYF	TGTGCCAGCAGTGAGGGCGGGGGTAACGCTGATACGCAGTATTTT
.	TRBV5-1	TRBJ2-1	.	CASSRGDSYNEQFF	TGCGCCAGCAGCAGGGGGGACAGCTACAATGAGCAGTTCTTC